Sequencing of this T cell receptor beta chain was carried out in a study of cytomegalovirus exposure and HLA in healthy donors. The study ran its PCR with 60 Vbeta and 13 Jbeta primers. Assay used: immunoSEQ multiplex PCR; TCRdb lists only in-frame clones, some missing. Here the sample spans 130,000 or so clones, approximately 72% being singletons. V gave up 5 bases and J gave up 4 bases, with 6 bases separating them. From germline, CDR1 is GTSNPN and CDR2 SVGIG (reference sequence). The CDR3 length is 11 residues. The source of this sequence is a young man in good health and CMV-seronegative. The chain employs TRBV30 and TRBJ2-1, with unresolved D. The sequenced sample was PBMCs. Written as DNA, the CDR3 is TGTGCCTGGGTCAAATACAATGAGCAGTTCTTC. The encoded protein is CAWVKYNEQFF.